Below, 24 T cell receptor beta chains from the same sample are listed, as sequenced in a study of cytomegalovirus exposure and HLA in healthy donors (TCRdb year 2017). Library preparation employed the immunoSEQ multiplex PCR assay. For the multiplex PCR, a mixture combining 60 forward primers for TCR Vbeta segments and 13 reverse primers for TCR Jbeta segments was used. TCRdb limited this immuneACCESS table to in-frame rearrangements with V and J called. A share of clones is missing; checked studies link under half to unresolved V genes, and the rest is unexplained. This sample lists over 80,000 clones; about two thirds were detected once. The top ten clones comprise 5.9% of the sample. The sequencing input was PBMCs. These receptors came from a boy between 10 and 17 years old in good health and CMV-seropositive.

The chain uses TRBV5-1 and TRBJ2-7, with D perhaps TRBD2 (6 bases). The CDR3 totals 15 residues. CDR1 SGHRS and CDR2 YFSETQ come from the germline V gene. Trimming shortened V by 3 bases and J by 6 bases, and 19 bases separated the two germline ends. This chain's CDR3 is CASSSRELQSGEQYF. In nucleotides, the CDR3 is TGCGCCAGCAGCTCTCGGGAGTTGCAGTCGGGCGAGCAGTACTTC.

This clone has just a few counts. The chain uses TRBV30 and TRBJ1-1, with 8 bases fitting TRBD1. Trimming took 4 bases from V and 1 from J; bases not matched to a gene: 2. Germline V gives CDR1 GTSNPN, CDR2 SVGIG (reference sequence). CDR3 size: 13 residues. In DNA, the CDR3 is TGTGCCTGGACGGGACAGGCGAACACTGAAGCTTTCTTT. This gives the protein CAWTGQANTEAFF.

As DNA, the CDR3 is TGCAGCGTTGGGCAGGGGACCTACGAGCAGTACTTC. This sequence encodes CSVGQGTYEQYF. The chain recombines TRBV29-1 with TRBJ2-7; the D gene is possibly TRBD1 (6 bases). This CDR3 region has 12 residues. V dropped 4 bases and J dropped 2 bases, with 9 bases sitting between them. The germline V gene encodes CDR1 SQVTM and CDR2 ANQGSEA.

The gene calls are TRBV5-1 and TRBJ2-7; D gene uncertain. CDR3 length equals 13 residues. Per germline, CDR1 SGHRS and CDR2 YFSETQ. V gave up 3 bases and J gave up 6 bases, with 13 bases separating them. CDR3 sequence: CASSSGGLGEQYF. CDR3 coding DNA: TGCGCCAGCAGCTCGGGTGGCCTCGGCGAGCAGTACTTC.

The chain carries TRBV25-1 and TRBJ1-1; D not resolved. Germline-derived CDR1 and CDR2 are MGHDK and SYGVNS. The V end was cut by 2 bases, the J end by 5 bases, with 12 bases between. The CDR3 has 14 residues. CDR3 amino acids: CASSEMEGGTEAFF. The CDR3 nucleotides are TGTGCCAGCAGTGAAATGGAGGGTGGGACTGAAGCTTTCTTT.

The chain employs TRBV19 and TRBJ2-1; 15 bases line up with TRBD2. This CDR3 is built from 16 residues. Germline V gene data show CDR1 as LNHDA and CDR2 as SQIVND (reference sequence). V lost 6 bases and J lost 4; bases outside the gene matches: 4. CDR3 DNA sequence: TGTGCCAGTAGCCTCGGACTAGCGGGAGGGTACAATGAGCAGTTCTTC. Translated: CASSLGLAGGYNEQFF.

Written as DNA, the CDR3 is TGCGCCAGCAGCCAAGATTCGTCCAGGATGAACACTGAAGCTTTCTTT. Its protein is CASSQDSSRMNTEAFF. The chain carries TRBV4-3 and TRBJ1-1; D is ambiguous. CDR1 LGHNA and CDR2 YSLEER come from the germline V gene. The CDR3 loop spans 16 amino acids. The germline V and J ends were trimmed by 0 bases and 0 bases, with 11 bases remaining between them.

This rearrangement joins TRBV6-6 to TRBJ1-1; D is uncertain. This CDR3 region has 14 residues. The germline gives CDR1 MNHNY, CDR2 SVGAGI (reference sequence). The V end was cut by 5 bases, the J end by 5 bases, with 15 bases between. CDR3 sequence reads: CASSPAWRDTEAFF. DNA for the CDR3: TGTGCCAGCAGTCCCGCTTGGAGGGATACTGAAGCTTTCTTT.

This chain joins TRBV6-6 and TRBJ1-1; a weak D match, TRBD1 (6 bases). Per germline, CDR1 MNHNY and CDR2 SVGAGI (reference sequence). The CDR3 is 15 amino acids. V lost 6 bases and J 6 bases, leaving 20 bases between the germline ends. The CDR3 DNA reads TGTGCCAGCAGGGCCAGAAGGACAGATATCCCTGAAGCTTTCTTT. It codes for CASRARRTDIPEAFF.

This chain joins TRBV4-2 and TRBJ2-3, with TRBD2 matching over 10 bases. With 3 bases clipped from V and 1 base from J, the junction kept 13 bases outside the gene matches. Germline V gene lookup returns CDR1 LGHNA and CDR2 YNFKEQ. The CDR3 spans 19 residues. DNA of the CDR3: TGTGCCAGCAGCCAGGGACTTAGCGGGGGGCCAATTCGCACAGATACGCAGTATTTT. It codes for CASSQGLSGGPIRTDTQYF.

This clone was counted only a few times. J is TRBJ1-2 and V is TRBV5-1; D call uncertain. This CDR3 is built from 13 residues. Germline values: CDR1 SGHRS, CDR2 YFSETQ. Deletions cut 0 bases from V and 6 bases from J, with 9 bases between. For the CDR3, the DNA is TGCGCCAGCAGCTTGGTGTCAGGCCATGGCTACACCTTC. Translation: CASSLVSGHGYTF.

V and J are TRBV29-1 and TRBJ2-2; 7 bases map to TRBD1. The germline V gene encodes CDR1 SQVTM and CDR2 ANQGSEA. CDR3 size: 13 residues. The junction had 2 bases not matched to a gene; V was cut back by 7 bases and J by 0 bases. For the CDR3, the DNA is TGCAGCGCACAGGGGCCGAACACCGGGGAGCTGTTTTTT. This encodes CSAQGPNTGELFF.

In this sample, this clone turned up a few times. V usage is TRBV29-1 and J usage is TRBJ1-4; D is uncertain. Germline CDR1 reads SQVTM; CDR2 reads ANQGSEA. Trimming shortened V by 5 bases and J by 4 bases, and 8 bases separated the two germline ends. This CDR3 contains 12 residues. CDR3 loop: CSVWADNEKLFF. The CDR3 coding sequence is TGCAGCGTTTGGGCAGATAATGAAAAACTGTTTTTT.

The chain recombines TRBV5-1 with TRBJ1-2; D is unclear. Germline CDR1 is SGHRS and CDR2 is YFSETQ. Trimming took 0 bases from V and 0 from J, leaving 6 bases between them. The CDR3 has 14 amino acids. CDR3 region: CASSLVAANYGYTF. The DNA of the CDR3 is TGCGCCAGCAGCTTGGTTGCAGCTAACTATGGCTACACCTTC.

In DNA form, the CDR3 reads TGTGCCAGCAACTTGGGTTACGGGGACACCCTTTCCTACGAGCAGTACTTC. It codes for CASNLGYGDTLSYEQYF. This chain links TRBV7-9 with TRBJ2-7; D may be TRBD1 (6 bases). The germline gives CDR1 SEHNR, CDR2 FQNEAQ (reference sequence). The V end lost 7 bases, the J end lost 1 base, and 23 bases lay between the germline ends. The CDR3 spans 17 residues.

This clone has a handful of counts. The V and J genes are TRBV2 and TRBJ2-5; no reliable D call. This CDR3 region has 14 residues. Germline V gene data show CDR1 as SNHLY and CDR2 as FYNNEI. V gave up 3 bases and J gave up 5 bases, with 13 bases separating them. The CDR3 reads CASSDFALRETQYF. The CDR3 DNA reads as TGTGCCAGCAGTGATTTTGCCCTGCGGGAGACCCAGTACTTC.

This clone was seen only a few times. V gene TRBV15 combines with J gene TRBJ2-2; D perhaps matches TRBD1 (6 bases). Trimming removed 1 base at V and 4 bases at J, with 10 bases between. Germline V gene lookup returns CDR1 LNHNV and CDR2 YYDKDF (reference sequence). The CDR3 spans 15 residues. CDR3 loop: CATSRAGQPTGELFF. Here the CDR3 DNA reads TGTGCCACCAGCAGAGCCGGACAGCCCACCGGGGAGCTGTTTTTT. Complete variable domain (other parts from reference TRBV15 and TRBJ2-2): DAMVIQNPRYQVTQFGKPVTLSCSQTLNHNVMYWYQQKSSQAPKLLFHYYDKDFNNEADTPDNFQSRRPNTSFCFLDIRSPGLGDTAMYLCATSRAGQPTGELFFGEGSRLTVL.

A remark on this clone: Relative to the germline gene, one junction end is altered; a read error may explain this. V and J are TRBV5-1 and TRBJ1-1; D ambiguous. The CDR3 spans 15 residues. Germline V gives CDR1 SGHRS, CDR2 YFSETQ. CDR3 bases: TGCGCCAGCAGCGCGGGGTTTAACATGAACCCTGAAGCTTTCTTT. Translating gives CASSAGFNMNPEAFF. The full variable domain, its missing parts supplied by reference TRBV5-1 and TRBJ1-1, is KAGVTQTPRYLIKTRGQQVTLSCSPISGHRSVSWYQQTPGQGLQFLFEYFSETQRNKGNFPGRFSGRQFSNSRSEMNVSTLELGDSALYLCASSAGFNMNPEAFFGQGTRLTVV.

The chain combines TRBV29-1 with TRBJ1-1; D gene uncertain. The CDR3 is 12 residues long. The germline V and J ends were trimmed by 7 bases and 5 bases, with 14 bases remaining between them. CDR1 and CDR2 (germline): SQVTM, ANQGSEA. The CDR3 loop reads CSADLGSTEAFF. The CDR3 region has the DNA TGCAGCGCCGACCTCGGGTCTACTGAAGCTTTCTTT.

The chain is built from TRBV30 and TRBJ1-2; possibly TRBD1 for D (6 bases). Trimming left V 4 bases short and J 4 bases short, with 25 bases between. Germline V gene sequence: CDR1 GTSNPN, CDR2 SVGIG (reference sequence). The CDR3 loop spans 17 amino acids. CDR3 in DNA: TGTGCCTGGACCCGGTTGGAGCAGGGGATAACTGGCTATGGCTACACCTTC. Amino acid sequence: CAWTRLEQGITGYGYTF.

This clone was observed a few times. This chain connects TRBV5-1 to TRBJ2-7, with a weak D call TRBD2 (5 bases). CDR1 is SGHRS and CDR2 is YFSETQ in the germline V gene. The ends were cut back, 3 bases at V and 2 bases at J, with 15 bases in the middle. This CDR3 has 15 residues. The CDR3, as DNA: TGCGCCAGCAGCTGGACCGGGAACCTTCCCTACGAGCAGTACTTC. Protein product: CASSWTGNLPYEQYF.

V and J are TRBV5-1 and TRBJ2-3; 11 nucleotides agree with TRBD2. V lost 3 bases to trimming and J lost 6 bases; unmatched junction nucleotides: 9. The CDR3 has 16 residues. Germline V lookup: CDR1 SGHRS, CDR2 YFSETQ. This CDR3 reads CASSSVAGGLGDTQYF. CDR3 coding DNA: TGCGCCAGCAGCTCCGTAGCGGGGGGGTTAGGGGATACGCAGTATTTT.

The chain carries TRBV29-1 and TRBJ1-1; the match to TRBD1 covers 10 bases. The CDR3 spans 15 residues. V shed 6 bases, J shed 6 bases, and the junction held 13 bases outside the gene matches. Germline values: CDR1 SQVTM, CDR2 ANQGSEA. The CDR3 loop is CSVDLRDRGWAEAFF. The CDR3 DNA sequence: TGCAGCGTGGACTTACGGGACAGGGGTTGGGCTGAAGCTTTCTTT.

This clone appeared a few times. The CDR3 coding sequence is TGTGCCAGCAGCGTAGCTACAGCTAACTATGGCTACACCTTC. Translation gives CASSVATANYGYTF. The chain recombines TRBV9 with TRBJ1-2; D ambiguous. V was trimmed by 0 bases and J by 0 bases, leaving 6 bases between them. The CDR3 is made up of 14 amino acids. The germline CDR1 and CDR2 sequences are SGDLS and YYNGEE.